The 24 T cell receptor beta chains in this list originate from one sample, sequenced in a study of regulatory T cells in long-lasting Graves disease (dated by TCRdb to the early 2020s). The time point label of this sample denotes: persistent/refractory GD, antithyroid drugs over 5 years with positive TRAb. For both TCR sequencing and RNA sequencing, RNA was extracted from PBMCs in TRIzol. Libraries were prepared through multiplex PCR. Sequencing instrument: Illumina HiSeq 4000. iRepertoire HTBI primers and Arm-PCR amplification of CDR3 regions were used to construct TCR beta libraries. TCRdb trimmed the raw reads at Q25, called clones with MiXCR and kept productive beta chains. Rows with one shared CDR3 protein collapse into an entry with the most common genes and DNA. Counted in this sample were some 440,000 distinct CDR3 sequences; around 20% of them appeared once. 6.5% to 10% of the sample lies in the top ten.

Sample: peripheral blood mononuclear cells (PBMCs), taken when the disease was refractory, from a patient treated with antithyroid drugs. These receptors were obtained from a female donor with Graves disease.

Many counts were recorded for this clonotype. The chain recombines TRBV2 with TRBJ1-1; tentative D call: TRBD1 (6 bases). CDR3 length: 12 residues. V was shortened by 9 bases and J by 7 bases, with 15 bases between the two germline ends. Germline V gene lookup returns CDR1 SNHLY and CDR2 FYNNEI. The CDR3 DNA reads TGTGCCAGTACCGGGACATCGGTTGAAGCTTTCTTT. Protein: CASTGTSVEAFF.

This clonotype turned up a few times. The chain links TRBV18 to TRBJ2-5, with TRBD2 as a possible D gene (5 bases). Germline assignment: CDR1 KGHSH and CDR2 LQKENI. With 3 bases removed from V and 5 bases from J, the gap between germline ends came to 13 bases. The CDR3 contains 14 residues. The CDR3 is CASSPAGGPETQYF. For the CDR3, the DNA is TGTGCCAGCTCACCGGCTGGCGGGCCGGAGACCCAGTACTTC.

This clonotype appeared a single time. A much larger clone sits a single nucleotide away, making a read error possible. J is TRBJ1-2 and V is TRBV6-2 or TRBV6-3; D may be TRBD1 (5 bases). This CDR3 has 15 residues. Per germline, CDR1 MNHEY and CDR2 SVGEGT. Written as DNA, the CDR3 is TGTGCCAGCAGTTACTCGCGTAGGGGCTTGGATGGCTACGCCTTC. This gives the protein CASSYSRRGLDGYAF.

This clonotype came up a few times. DNA for the CDR3: TGCGCCAGCAGCCACCCCGCCCGGGACAGTCTAAACATTCAGTACTTC. It translates to CASSHPARDSLNIQYF. The chain couples TRBV4-1 to TRBJ2-4, with 7 nucleotides matching TRBD1. The CDR3 has 16 amino acids. V gave up 3 bases and J gave up 6 bases; unmatched junction bases: 11. Per germline, CDR1 MGHRA and CDR2 YSYEKL.

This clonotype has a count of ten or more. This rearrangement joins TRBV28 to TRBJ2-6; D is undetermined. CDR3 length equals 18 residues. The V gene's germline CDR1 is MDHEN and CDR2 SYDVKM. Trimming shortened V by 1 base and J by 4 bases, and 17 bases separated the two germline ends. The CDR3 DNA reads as TGTGCCAGCAGTTTATTAGGGCTGCCGGCATGGGGGGCCAACGTCCTGACTTTC. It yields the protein CASSLLGLPAWGANVLTF.

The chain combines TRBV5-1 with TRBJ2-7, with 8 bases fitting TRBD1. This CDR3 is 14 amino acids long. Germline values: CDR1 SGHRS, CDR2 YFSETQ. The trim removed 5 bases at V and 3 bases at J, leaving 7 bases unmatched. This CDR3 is CASRFRTGLYEQYF. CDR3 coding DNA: TGCGCCAGCAGGTTCAGGACAGGGCTCTACGAGCAGTACTTC.

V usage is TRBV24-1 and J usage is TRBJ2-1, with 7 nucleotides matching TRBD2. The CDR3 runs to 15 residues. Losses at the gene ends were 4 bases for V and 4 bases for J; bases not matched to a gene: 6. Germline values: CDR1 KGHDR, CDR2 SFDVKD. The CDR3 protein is CATSEVAGAYNEQFF. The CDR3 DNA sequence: TGTGCCACCAGTGAGGTAGCGGGTGCGTACAATGAGCAGTTCTTC.

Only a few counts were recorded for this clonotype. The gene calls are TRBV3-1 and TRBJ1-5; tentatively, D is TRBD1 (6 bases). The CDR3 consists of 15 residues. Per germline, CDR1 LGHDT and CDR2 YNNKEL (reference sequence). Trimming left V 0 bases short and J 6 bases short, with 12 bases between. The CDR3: CASSQDGGAAQPQHF. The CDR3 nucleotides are TGTGCCAGCAGCCAAGACGGGGGGGCGGCTCAGCCCCAGCATTTT.

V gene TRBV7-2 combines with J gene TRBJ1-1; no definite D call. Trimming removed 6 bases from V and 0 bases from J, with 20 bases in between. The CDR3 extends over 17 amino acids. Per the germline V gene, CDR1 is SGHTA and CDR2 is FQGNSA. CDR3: CASSKGPRQIMNTEAFF. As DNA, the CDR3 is TGTGCCAGCAGTAAAGGACCGAGACAAATTATGAACACTGAAGCTTTCTTT. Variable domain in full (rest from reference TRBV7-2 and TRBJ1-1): GAGVSQSPSNKVTEKGKDVELRCDPISGHTALYWYRQSLGQGLEFLIYFQGNSAPDKSGLPSDRFSAERTGGSVSTLTIQRTQQEDSAVYLCASSKGPRQIMNTEAFFGQGTRLTVV.

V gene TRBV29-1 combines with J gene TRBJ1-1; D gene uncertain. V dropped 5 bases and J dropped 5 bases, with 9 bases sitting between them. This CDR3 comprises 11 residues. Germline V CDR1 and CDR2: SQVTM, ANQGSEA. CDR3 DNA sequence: TGCAGCGTTATAGTTGGGACTGAAGCTTTCTTT. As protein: CSVIVGTEAFF.

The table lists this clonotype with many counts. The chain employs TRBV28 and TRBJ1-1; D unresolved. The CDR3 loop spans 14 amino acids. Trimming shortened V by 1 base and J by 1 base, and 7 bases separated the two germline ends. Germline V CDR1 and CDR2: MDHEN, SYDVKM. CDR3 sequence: CASSLSLGNTEAFF. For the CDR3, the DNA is TGTGCCAGCAGTTTATCTCTGGGGAACACTGAAGCTTTCTTT.

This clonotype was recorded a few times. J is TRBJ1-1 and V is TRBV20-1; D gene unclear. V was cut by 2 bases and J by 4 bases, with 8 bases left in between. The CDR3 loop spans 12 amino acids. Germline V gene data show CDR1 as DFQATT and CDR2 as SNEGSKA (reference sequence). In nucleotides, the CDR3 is TGCAGTGCTAGAAATGTCGGCACTGAAGCTTTCTTT. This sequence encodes CSARNVGTEAFF.

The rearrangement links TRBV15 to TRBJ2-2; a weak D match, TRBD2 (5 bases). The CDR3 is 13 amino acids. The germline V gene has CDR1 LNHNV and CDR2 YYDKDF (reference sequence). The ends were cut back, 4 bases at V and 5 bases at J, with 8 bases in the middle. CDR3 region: CATSTSRTGELFF. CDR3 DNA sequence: TGTGCCACCAGCACTAGCAGGACCGGGGAGCTGTTTTTT.

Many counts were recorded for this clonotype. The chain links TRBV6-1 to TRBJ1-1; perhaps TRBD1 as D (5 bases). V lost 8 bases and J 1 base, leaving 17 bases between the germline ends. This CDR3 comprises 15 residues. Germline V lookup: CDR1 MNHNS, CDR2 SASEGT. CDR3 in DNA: TGTGCCAGCCTACCTGCGGCAGGGACGAACACTGAAGCTTTCTTT. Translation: CASLPAAGTNTEAFF.

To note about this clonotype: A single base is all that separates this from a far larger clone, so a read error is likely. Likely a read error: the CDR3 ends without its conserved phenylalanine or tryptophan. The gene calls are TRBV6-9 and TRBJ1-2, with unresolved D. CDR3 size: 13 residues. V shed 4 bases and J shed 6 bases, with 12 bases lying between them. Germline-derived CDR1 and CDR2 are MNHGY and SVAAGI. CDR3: CASSSTALNGYTS. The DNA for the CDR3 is TGTGCCAGCAGTTCAACGGCTCTGAATGGCTACACCTCC.

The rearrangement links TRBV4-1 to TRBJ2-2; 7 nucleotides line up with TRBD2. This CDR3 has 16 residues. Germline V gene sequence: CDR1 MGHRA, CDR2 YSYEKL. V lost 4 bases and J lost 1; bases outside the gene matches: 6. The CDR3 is CASSPWAGENTGELFF. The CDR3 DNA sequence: TGCGCCAGCAGCCCATGGGCGGGAGAGAACACCGGGGAGCTGTTTTTT.

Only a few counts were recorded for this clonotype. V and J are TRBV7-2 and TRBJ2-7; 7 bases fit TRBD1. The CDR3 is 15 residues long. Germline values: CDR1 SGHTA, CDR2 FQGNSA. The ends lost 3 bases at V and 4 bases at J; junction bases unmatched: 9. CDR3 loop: CASSFYQGVGYEQYF. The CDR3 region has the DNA TGTGCCAGCAGCTTTTATCAGGGGGTAGGTTACGAGCAGTACTTC.

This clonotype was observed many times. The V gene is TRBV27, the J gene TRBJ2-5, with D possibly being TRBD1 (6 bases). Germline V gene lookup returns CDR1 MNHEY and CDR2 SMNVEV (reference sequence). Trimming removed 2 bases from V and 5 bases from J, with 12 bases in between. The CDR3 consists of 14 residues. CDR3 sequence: CASSLNRATETQYF. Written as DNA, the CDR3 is TGTGCCAGCAGTTTAAACAGGGCAACGGAGACCCAGTACTTC.

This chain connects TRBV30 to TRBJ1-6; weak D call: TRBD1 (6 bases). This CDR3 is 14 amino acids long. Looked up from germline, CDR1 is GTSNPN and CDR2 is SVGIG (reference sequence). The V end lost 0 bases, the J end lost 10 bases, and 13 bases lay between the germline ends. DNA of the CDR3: TGTGCCTGGAGTGTAGGGGGTGATAGGTCACCCCTCCACTTT. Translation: CAWSVGGDRSPLHF.

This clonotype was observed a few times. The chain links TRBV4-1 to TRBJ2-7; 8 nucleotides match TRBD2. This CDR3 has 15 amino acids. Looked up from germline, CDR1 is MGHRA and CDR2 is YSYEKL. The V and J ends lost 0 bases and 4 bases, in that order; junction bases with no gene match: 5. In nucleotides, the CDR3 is TGCGCCAGCAGCCAAGAGCCCAGCGGGAGTTACGAGCAGTACTTC. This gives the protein CASSQEPSGSYEQYF.

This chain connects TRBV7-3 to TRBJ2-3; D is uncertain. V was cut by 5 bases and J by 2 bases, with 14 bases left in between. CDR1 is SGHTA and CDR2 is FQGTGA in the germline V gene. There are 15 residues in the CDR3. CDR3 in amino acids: CASSPPSEFTDTQYF. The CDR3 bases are TGTGCCAGCAGCCCCCCATCAGAGTTCACAGATACGCAGTATTTT.

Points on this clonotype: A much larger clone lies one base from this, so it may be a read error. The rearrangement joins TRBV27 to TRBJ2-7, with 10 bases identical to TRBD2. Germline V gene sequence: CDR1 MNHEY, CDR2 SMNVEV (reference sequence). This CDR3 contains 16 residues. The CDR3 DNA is TGTGCCAGCAGTTTACTCTGGGGGACTAGCGAGTACGGGCAGTACTTC. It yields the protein CASSLLWGTSEYGQYF.

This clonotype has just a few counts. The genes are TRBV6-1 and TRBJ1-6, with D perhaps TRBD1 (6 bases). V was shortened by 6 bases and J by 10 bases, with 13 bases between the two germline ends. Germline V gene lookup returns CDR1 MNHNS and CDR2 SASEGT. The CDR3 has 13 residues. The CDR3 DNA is TGTGCCAGCAGCGACAGGTCTAGGTCACCCCTCCACTTT. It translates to CASSDRSRSPLHF.

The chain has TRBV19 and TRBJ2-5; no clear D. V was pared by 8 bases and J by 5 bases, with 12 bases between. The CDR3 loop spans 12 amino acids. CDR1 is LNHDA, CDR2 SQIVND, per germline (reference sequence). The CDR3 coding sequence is TGTGCCAGTGGATGGATGGGGGAGACCCAGTACTTC. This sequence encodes CASGWMGETQYF.